This T cell receptor (beta chain) comes out of a study of cytomegalovirus exposure and HLA in healthy donors. For the study at large: Previous work identified roughly 110 million unique TCR beta sequences from 150 million to 200 million T cells.

Study-wide points: V- and J-gene trimming of TCR beta was linked (in a later analysis) to a missense DCLRE1C variant.

Concerning this clone itself: The antigen remains undetermined.

In the PCR, 60 Vbeta and 13 Jbeta primers were used. Sequencing was performed with immunoSEQ multiplex PCR; in TCRdb, only in-frame clones are kept and a portion is missing. Altogether around 160,000 clones are present, roughly four fifths being singletons, with the ten largest covering 7.5% to 9%. This CDR3 comprises 14 residues. The germline CDR1 and CDR2 sequences are MNHEY and SMNVEV (reference sequence). The V end was cut by 5 bases, the J end by 1 base, with 12 bases between. The sequence derives from a male donor in good health and CMV-seropositive. The rearrangement links TRBV27 to TRBJ2-7; D possibly corresponds to TRBD1 (6 bases). Sequencing used PBMCs. The CDR3 reads CASSAAGQSYEQYF. The CDR3, as DNA: TGTGCCAGCAGTGCCGCCGGACAGTCCTACGAGCAGTACTTC.